These 17 T cell receptor beta chains were sequenced from one sample in a study of T cells in Graves' hyperthyroidism and ophthalmopathy (dated by TCRdb to the late 2010s). Libraries were constructed by multiplex PCR. The sequencer was an Illumina HiSeq 2000. The TCR beta CDR3 regions were amplified from the RNA transcripts. The first round of RT-PCR for the TCR CDR3 was performed with the HTBI primer set and the Qiagen OneStep RT-PCR kit. The public sequencing data were trimmed at Q25 with fastp and processed into clonotypes with MiXCR by TCRdb, which kept only in-frame beta chains. Entries are consolidated by CDR3 protein sequence, retaining the most common genes and DNA. The sample includes approximately 380,000 distinct CDR3 sequences, with around 18% observed a single time. The ten largest clonotypes hold over 35% of the sample. The sequencing sample was made of blood. These TCRs come from a man aged 18 to 29 with Graves' ophthalmopathy.

The table lists this clonotype with many counts. The gene calls are TRBV6-1 and TRBJ1-2; the D is unclear. The CDR3 has 13 residues. CDR1 MNHNS and CDR2 SASEGT come from the germline V gene. Trimming pared 2 bases from V and 8 bases from J, leaving 12 bases between. The CDR3 bases are TGTGCCAGCAGTGAATTGTCGGGTGGAGGCTACACCTTC. Its protein is CASSELSGGGYTF.

This clonotype was found a few times. The chain uses TRBV7-9 and TRBJ1-2; 7 positions match TRBD1. The CDR3 consists of 15 residues. Germline V gene data show CDR1 as SEHNR and CDR2 as FQNEAQ (reference sequence). Losses at the gene ends were 7 bases for V and 8 bases for J; bases not matched to a gene: 16. DNA of the CDR3: TGTGCCAGCACCCTCTCCCCAGAGGGGGCTGTCGGCTACACCTTC. Translating gives CASTLSPEGAVGYTF.

This CDR3 reads CASRPSGGEWTEAFF. Written as DNA, the CDR3 is TGTGCCAGCAGGCCCTCTGGGGGGGAGTGGACTGAAGCTTTCTTT. This chain connects TRBV27 to TRBJ1-1, with D perhaps TRBD1 (5 bases). V was cut by 6 bases and J by 5 bases, with 19 bases left in between. In germline, CDR1 is MNHEY, CDR2 SMNVEV (reference sequence). The length of the CDR3 is 15 residues.

The CDR3 spells CATQGLGNTIYF. The DNA of the CDR3 is TGTGCCACCCAGGGGCTTGGAAACACCATATATTTT. The chain links TRBV2 to TRBJ1-3; possible D gene TRBD1, 6 bases. Germline V CDR1 and CDR2: SNHLY, FYNNEI. The CDR3 contains 12 residues. The V end was cut by 10 bases, the J end by 3 bases, with 10 bases between.

This clonotype appeared a single time. The chain links TRBV7-2 to TRBJ2-2; D gene uncertain. Deletions cut 1 base from V and 4 bases from J, with 7 bases between. Germline V lookup: CDR1 SGHTA, CDR2 FQGNSA. The CDR3 is 14 residues long. The CDR3 nucleotides are TGTGCCAGCAGCTTAGAACCGTCCACCGGGGAGCTGTTTTTT. Protein product: CASSLEPSTGELFF. Looking up the rest from reference TRBV7-2 and TRBJ2-2 gives the full variable domain: GAGVSQSPSNKVTEKGKDVELRCDPISGHTALYWYRQSLGQGLEFLIYFQGNSAPDKSGLPSDRFSAERTGGSVSTLTIQRTQQEDSAVYLCASSLEPSTGELFFGEGSRLTVL.

This clonotype was seen only a few times. The V call is TRBV6-5, the J call TRBJ1-1; tentatively, D is TRBD1 (6 bases). The germline V and J ends were trimmed by 4 bases and 6 bases, with 9 bases remaining between them. The CDR3 covers 12 residues. Germline values: CDR1 MNHEY, CDR2 SVGAGI. The CDR3 nucleotides read TGTGCCAGCAGTTCAGGGGACCCTGAAGCTTTCTTT. It yields the protein CASSSGDPEAFF.

The chain couples TRBV19 to TRBJ1-2; 7 bases fit TRBD1. Per the germline V gene, CDR1 is LNHDA and CDR2 is SQIVND (reference sequence). The CDR3 contains 14 residues. V shed 0 bases, J shed 8 bases, and the junction held 6 bases outside the gene matches. Here the CDR3 reads CASSIDEGAQGYTF. The CDR3 DNA sequence: TGTGCCAGTAGTATAGACGAGGGGGCGCAAGGCTACACCTTC. The full variable domain, in which reference TRBV19 and TRBJ1-2 provide the parts outside the CDR3, is DGGITQSPKYLFRKEGQNVTLSCEQNLNHDAMYWYRQDPGQGLRLIYYSQIVNDFQKGDIAEGYSVSREKKESFPLTVTSAQKNPTAFYLCASSIDEGAQGYTFGSGTRLTVV.

This clonotype was found many times. CDR3 bases: TGTGCCAGCCCGGGACATTTTAACACTGAAGCTTTCTTT. Translation: CASPGHFNTEAFF. The chain uses TRBV6-1 and TRBJ1-1; D possibly corresponds to TRBD1 (6 bases). Trimming stripped 8 bases from V and 2 bases from J, with 12 bases between. In germline, CDR1 is MNHNS, CDR2 SASEGT. The CDR3 is made up of 13 amino acids.

This clonotype was seen only a few times. The V call is TRBV18, the J call TRBJ2-5, with TRBD2 as a possible D gene (6 bases). The CDR3 contains 13 residues. The germline gives CDR1 KGHSH, CDR2 LQKENI. With 5 bases removed from V and 7 bases from J, the gap between germline ends came to 14 bases. CDR3 region: CASSTVEEGTQYF. CDR3 nucleotide sequence: TGTGCCAGCTCAACGGTCGAGGAGGGGACCCAGTACTTC.

This clonotype appeared many times. The chain uses TRBV3-1 and TRBJ1-5; D is unclear. Germline V lookup: CDR1 LGHDT, CDR2 YNNKEL (reference sequence). V lost 0 bases and J 1 base, leaving 10 bases between the germline ends. This CDR3 spans 16 amino acids. The chain's CDR3 is CASSQEVRRSNQPQHF. In nucleotides, the CDR3 is TGTGCCAGCAGCCAAGAGGTAAGACGCAGCAATCAGCCCCAGCATTTT.

J is TRBJ2-7 and V is TRBV3-1; a weak D match, TRBD2 (5 bases). The V gene lost 3 bases and the J gene lost 1 base, with 13 bases spanning the gap. This CDR3 contains 15 residues. Germline assignment: CDR1 LGHDT and CDR2 YNNKEL (reference sequence). CDR3 residues: CASSQPSSRSYEQYF. The DNA for the CDR3 is TGTGCCAGCAGCCAGCCTAGCTCACGGTCCTACGAGCAGTACTTC.

This clonotype has ten or more counts. The chain recombines TRBV12-3 or TRBV12-4 with TRBJ2-7; D remains unclear. V lost 5 bases to trimming and J lost 4 bases, with 15 bases between them. The CDR3 spans 14 residues. CDR3 DNA: TGTGCCAGCAGTCCCCAAGGGTCCGGTTACGAGCAGTACTTC. Residues: CASSPQGSGYEQYF.

This clonotype was seen ten or more times. The rearrangement uses TRBV6-1 and TRBJ2-2; D is perhaps TRBD1 (6 bases). Germline CDR1 and CDR2: MNHNS and SASEGT. The CDR3 extends over 15 amino acids. Between the trimmed V and J ends, which lost 2 bases and 6 bases, there was a span of 13 bases. CDR3 sequence (DNA): TGTGCCAGCAGTGAACAGGGGCCAAATTCCGGGGAGCTGTTTTTT. Translated, it gives CASSEQGPNSGELFF.

This clonotype was counted between two and nine times. This chain joins TRBV5-1 and TRBJ2-1; D unresolved. The V end lost 0 bases, the J end lost 6 bases, and 7 bases lay between the germline ends. Germline CDR1 is SGHRS and CDR2 is YFSETQ. The CDR3 is 13 residues long. Written as DNA, the CDR3 is TGCGCCAGCAGCTTGGGCAGCTTCAATGAGCAGTTCTTC. Translation gives CASSLGSFNEQFF.

This clonotype was found many times. The V and J genes are TRBV7-6 and TRBJ2-1; tentatively, D is TRBD2 (7 bases). The CDR3 extends over 15 amino acids. Germline V gene data show CDR1 as SGHVS and CDR2 as FNYEAQ. V lost 5 bases, J lost 8 bases, and 19 bases lay in between. In nucleotides, the CDR3 is TGTGCCAGCAGCCCATGGGGGGGGCGAGGGTATGAGCAGTTCTTC. It yields the protein CASSPWGGRGYEQFF.

This clonotype was detected ten times or more. The gene calls are TRBV7-9 and TRBJ1-1; 7 bases match TRBD1. V shed 3 bases, J shed 6 bases, and the junction held 10 bases outside the gene matches. Germline CDR1 is SEHNR and CDR2 is FQNEAQ (reference sequence). The CDR3 sequence is 15 residues long. The CDR3 nucleotides read TGTGCCAGCAGCTTTCCGGAGGGGGCGTACCCTGAAGCTTTCTTT. Its translation: CASSFPEGAYPEAFF. Full variable domain (missing parts from reference TRBV7-9 and TRBJ1-1): DTGVSQNPRHKITKRGQNVTFRCDPISEHNRLYWYRQTLGQGPEFLTYFQNEAQLEKSRLLSDRFSAERPKGSFSTLEIQRTEQGDSAMYLCASSFPEGAYPEAFFGQGTRLTVV.

This sequence joins TRBV19 and TRBJ1-5; D gene unclear. CDR3 length equals 17 residues. The germline V and J ends were trimmed by 7 bases and 0 bases, with 19 bases remaining between them. Germline V lookup: CDR1 LNHDA, CDR2 SQIVND (reference sequence). The CDR3 reads CASNPQGSIYSNQPQHF. The CDR3 region has the DNA TGTGCCAGTAACCCCCAAGGCTCAATTTATAGCAATCAGCCCCAGCATTTT.